This T cell receptor (beta chain) was identified during a study of immune characterization of retroperitoneal liposarcoma (dated by TCRdb to the late 2010s). According to the germline V gene, CDR1 reads MNHNS and CDR2 reads SASEGT. The CDR3 measures 15 amino acids from cysteine to phenylalanine. The only DNA kept is the CDR3, 45 bases in frame from the first base. Clipping removes 7 bases from V and 10 bases from J, with 10 as the unmatched junction base count. As to this clonotype: This receptor's antigen is unknown. No qualities accompany the bases; no much larger clone lies one base away.

Receptors were amplified or captured by PCR. Sequencer: NextSeq 500. TCRdb reran the public reads through fastp at Q25 and MiXCR, keeping productive beta chains. All rows with the same CDR3 protein become a single entry with the most common DNA and genes. The sample table records roughly 10,000 distinct CDR3 sequences; about 20% of these occur just once. The ten largest clones take up around 9% of the sample. Recombination joined TRBV6-1 with TRBJ2-1, with 13 bases in between that match TRBD2. This clonotype originated in a female donor with retroperitoneal liposarcoma. Sample: blood. This receptor carries the CDR3 CASTLRTSGSGEQFF. The nucleotide sequence is TGTGCCAGCACCCTAAGGACTAGCGGGAGTGGGGAGCAGTTCTTC.